Listed below are T cell receptor beta chains from one sample, sequenced in a study of shared clonotypes between healthy human individuals. Assay used: immunoSEQ multiplex PCR; TCRdb lists only in-frame clones, some missing. Of a few hundred thousand clones listed, 87% were seen once; the top ten hold 16%. Sequenced sample: memory CD8+ T cells sorted from blood. The receptor set was obtained from a man aged 18 to 29 in good health. The CDR3 runs from the conserved cysteine through the conserved F or W. A D gene is named only where the DNA matches it firmly.

d_call j_call v_call cdr3_aa cdr3_nt
TRBD1 TRBJ1-1 TRBV4-1 CASSHTGVLEAFF TGCGCCAGCAGCCATACAGGGGTCCTCGAAGCTTTCTTT
TRBD1 TRBJ2-5 TRBV7-9 CASSLGTGVETQYF TGTGCCAGCAGCTTGGGGACAGGGGTAGAGACCCAGTACTTC
NA TRBJ2-7 TRBV4-1 CASSQDRGGWSYEQYF TGCGCCAGCAGCCAAGATAGGGGGGGTTGGTCCTACGAGCAGTACTTC
NA TRBJ2-7 TRBV2 CASGGGASYEQYF TGTGCCAGCGGAGGAGGGGCCTCCTACGAGCAGTACTTC
NA TRBJ1-4 TRBV28 CASSFRGRRGEKLFF TGTGCCAGCAGTTTTAGGGGGAGGCGTGGAGAAAAACTGTTTTTT
NA TRBJ1-1 TRBV5-4 CASRPGPMNTEAFF TGTGCCAGCAGACCGGGACCGATGAACACTGAAGCTTTCTTT
NA TRBJ1-5 TRBV15 CATSRERGAQPQHF TGTGCCACCAGCAGAGAGAGAGGGGCTCAGCCCCAGCATTTT
NA TRBJ1-3 TRBV4-3 CASSQEPSSSGNTIYF TGCGCCAGCAGCCAAGAGCCCAGTAGCTCTGGAAACACCATATATTTT
TRBD2 TRBJ2-7 TRBV19 CASSMSGGPPYEQYF TGTGCCAGTAGTATGTCGGGAGGACCCCCCTACGAGCAGTACTTC
NA TRBJ1-5 TRBV5-1 CASTMMGRGQPQHF TGCGCCAGCACTATGATGGGGAGAGGCCAGCCCCAGCATTTT
TRBD2 TRBJ2-5 TRBV15 CATSTLDGGRQETQYF TGTGCCACCAGCACCCTAGACGGCGGGAGACAAGAGACCCAGTACTTC
TRBD1 TRBJ2-2 TRBV10-1 CASSEAGGSGELFF TGCGCCAGCAGTGAAGCAGGGGGCTCCGGGGAGCTGTTTTTT
NA TRBJ2-1 TRBV19 CASQMATDYNEQFF TGTGCCAGCCAAATGGCCACCGACTACAATGAGCAGTTCTTC